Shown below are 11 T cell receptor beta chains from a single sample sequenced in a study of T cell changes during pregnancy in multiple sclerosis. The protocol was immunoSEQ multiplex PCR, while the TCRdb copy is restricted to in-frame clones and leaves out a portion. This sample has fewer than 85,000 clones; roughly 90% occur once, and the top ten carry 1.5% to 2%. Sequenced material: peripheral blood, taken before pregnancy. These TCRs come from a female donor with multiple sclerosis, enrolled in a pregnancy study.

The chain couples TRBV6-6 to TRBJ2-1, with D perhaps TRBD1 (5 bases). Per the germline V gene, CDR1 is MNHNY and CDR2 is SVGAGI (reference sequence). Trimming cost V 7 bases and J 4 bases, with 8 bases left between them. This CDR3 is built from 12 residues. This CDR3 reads CASKGPYNEQFF. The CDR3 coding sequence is TGTGCCAGCAAGGGGCCGTACAATGAGCAGTTCTTC.

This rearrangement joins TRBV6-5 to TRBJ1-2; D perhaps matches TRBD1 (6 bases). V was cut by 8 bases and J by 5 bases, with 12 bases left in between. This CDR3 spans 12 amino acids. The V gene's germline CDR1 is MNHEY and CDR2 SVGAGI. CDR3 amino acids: CASSQGHYGYTF. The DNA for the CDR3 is TGTGCCAGCTCACAGGGACATTATGGCTACACCTTC.

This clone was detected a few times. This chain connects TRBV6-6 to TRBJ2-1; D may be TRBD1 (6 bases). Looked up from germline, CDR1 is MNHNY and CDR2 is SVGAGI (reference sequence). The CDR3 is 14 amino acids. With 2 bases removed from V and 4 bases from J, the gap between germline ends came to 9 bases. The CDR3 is CASSYRGTYNEQFF. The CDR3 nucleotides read TGTGCCAGCAGTTACAGGGGGACATACAATGAGCAGTTCTTC.

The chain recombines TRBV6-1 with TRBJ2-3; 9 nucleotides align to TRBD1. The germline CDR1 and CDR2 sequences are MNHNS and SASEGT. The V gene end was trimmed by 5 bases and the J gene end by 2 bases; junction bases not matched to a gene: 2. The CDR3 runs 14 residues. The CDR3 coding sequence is TGTGCCAGCAGTCGGGACAGGGTCACAGATACGCAGTATTTT. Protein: CASSRDRVTDTQYF.

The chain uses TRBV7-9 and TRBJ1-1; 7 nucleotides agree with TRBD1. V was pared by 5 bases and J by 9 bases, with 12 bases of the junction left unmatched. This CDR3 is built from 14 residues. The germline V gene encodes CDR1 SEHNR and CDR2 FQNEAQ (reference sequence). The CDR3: CASSPGQVSEKAFF. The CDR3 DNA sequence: TGTGCCAGCAGCCCTGGACAGGTCTCGGAGAAAGCTTTCTTT. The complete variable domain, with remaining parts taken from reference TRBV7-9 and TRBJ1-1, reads DTGVSQNPRHKITKRGQNVTFRCDPISEHNRLYWYRQTLGQGPEFLTYFQNEAQLEKSRLLSDRFSAERPKGSFSTLEIQRTEQGDSAMYLCASSPGQVSEKAFFGQGTRLTVV.

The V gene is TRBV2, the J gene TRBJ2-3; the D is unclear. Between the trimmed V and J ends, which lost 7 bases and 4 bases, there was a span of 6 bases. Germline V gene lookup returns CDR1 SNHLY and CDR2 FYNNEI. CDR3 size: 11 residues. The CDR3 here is CASNLADTQYF. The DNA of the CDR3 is TGTGCCAGCAATTTAGCAGATACGCAGTATTTT.

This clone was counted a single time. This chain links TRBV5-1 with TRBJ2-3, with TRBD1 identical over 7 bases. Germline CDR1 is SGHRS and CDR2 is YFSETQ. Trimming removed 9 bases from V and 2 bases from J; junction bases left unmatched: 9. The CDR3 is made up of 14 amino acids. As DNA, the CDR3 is TGCGCCACCCAACAGGGGCCCGCCACAGATACGCAGTATTTT. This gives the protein CATQQGPATDTQYF.

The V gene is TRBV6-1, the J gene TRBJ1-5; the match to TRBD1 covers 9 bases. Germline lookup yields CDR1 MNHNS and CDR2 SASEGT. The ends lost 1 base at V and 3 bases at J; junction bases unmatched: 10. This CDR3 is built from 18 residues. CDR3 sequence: CASSEGRRDRDFNQPQHF. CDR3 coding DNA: TGTGCCAGCAGTGAAGGGAGGCGGGACAGGGACTTCAATCAGCCCCAGCATTTT.

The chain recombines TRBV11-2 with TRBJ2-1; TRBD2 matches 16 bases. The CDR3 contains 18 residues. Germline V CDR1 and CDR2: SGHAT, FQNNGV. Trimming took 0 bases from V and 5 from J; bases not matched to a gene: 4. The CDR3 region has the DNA TGTGCCAGCAGCTTAGAGGGGACTAGCGGGGGGGCCGACAATGAGCAGTTCTTC. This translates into CASSLEGTSGGADNEQFF.

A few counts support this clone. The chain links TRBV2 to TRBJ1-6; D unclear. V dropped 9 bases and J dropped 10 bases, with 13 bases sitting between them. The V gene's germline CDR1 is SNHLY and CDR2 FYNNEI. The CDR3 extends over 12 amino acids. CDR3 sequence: CASYKQESPLHF. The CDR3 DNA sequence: TGTGCCAGTTATAAGCAGGAATCACCCCTCCACTTT.

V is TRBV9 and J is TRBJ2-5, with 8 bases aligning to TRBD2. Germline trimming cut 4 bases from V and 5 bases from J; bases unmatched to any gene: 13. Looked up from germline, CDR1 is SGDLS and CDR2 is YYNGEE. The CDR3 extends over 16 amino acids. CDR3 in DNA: TGTGCCAGCAGCAGCGGGGAGGCGGGGGGCGGTGAGACCCAGTACTTC. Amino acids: CASSSGEAGGGETQYF.